Presented here are 5 T cell receptor beta chains from one specimen sequenced in a study of T cell repertoires in cytomegalovirus infection. In TCRdb, the reads were re-called with MiXCR into one record per CDR3 protein. The sample lists over 90,000 distinct CDR3 sequences, approximately 15% seen once, with approximately 7.6% in the top ten. Sequenced input: PBMCs. These receptors came from a human donor in good health (CMV status not recorded). Some clones in this sample may be carry-over from other donors' samples.

This clonotype was counted a single time. This chain links TRBV7-2 with TRBJ2-1; D remains ambiguous. Germline CDR1 and CDR2: SGHTA and FQGNSA. The CDR3 contains 12 residues. The V end lost 1 base, the J end lost 9 bases, and 7 bases lay between the germline ends. CDR3 in DNA: TGTGCCAGCAGCTTAGTTTATACTGAGCAGTTCTTC. Translated, it gives CASSLVYTEQFF. Variable domain in full (rest from reference TRBV7-2 and TRBJ2-1): GAGVSQSPSNKVTEKGKDVELRCDPISGHTALYWYRQSLGQGLEFLIYFQGNSAPDKSGLPSDRFSAERTGGSVSTLTIQRTQQEDSAVYLCASSLVYTEQFFGPGTRLTVL.

Only one count was recorded for this clonotype. The rearrangement uses TRBV29-1 and TRBJ1-2, with a tentative D call TRBD1 (5 bases). Per the germline V gene, CDR1 is SQVTM and CDR2 is ANQGSEA. The germline V and J ends were trimmed by 0 bases and 11 bases, with 13 bases remaining between them. CDR3 size: 12 residues. The CDR3 loop is CSVEDQGLGYTF. As DNA, the CDR3 is TGCAGCGTTGAAGATCAGGGTTTAGGGTACACCTTC.

This clonotype has only a few counts. The chain links TRBV5-4 to TRBJ2-2; D ambiguous. Germline CDR1 is SGHNT and CDR2 is YYREEE (reference sequence). V lost 5 bases and J 7 bases, leaving 15 bases between the germline ends. CDR3 size: 14 residues. In nucleotides, the CDR3 is TGTGCCAGCAGTCCGGACCCCTCCAACGGGGAGCTGTTTTTT. Translating gives CASSPDPSNGELFF.

This clonotype was picked up many times. The chain has TRBV7-2 and TRBJ1-1; possibly TRBD1 for D (5 bases). The CDR3 is 14 residues long. V was shortened by 4 bases and J by 0 bases, with 9 bases between the two germline ends. Germline loops: CDR1 SGHTA, CDR2 FQGNSA. The CDR3 loop is CASSYQGMNTEAFF. CDR3 nucleotides: TGTGCCAGCAGCTACCAGGGTATGAACACTGAAGCTTTCTTT.

This clonotype appeared many times. The chain uses TRBV7-9 and TRBJ2-2, with TRBD1 identical over 9 bases. This CDR3 contains 15 residues. Germline V gene sequence: CDR1 SEHNR, CDR2 FQNEAQ (reference sequence). The ends lost 6 bases at V and 6 bases at J; junction bases unmatched: 8. The CDR3: CASRAGTGSAGELFF. The DNA for the CDR3 is TGTGCCAGCAGGGCCGGGACAGGGAGCGCCGGGGAGCTGTTTTTT.